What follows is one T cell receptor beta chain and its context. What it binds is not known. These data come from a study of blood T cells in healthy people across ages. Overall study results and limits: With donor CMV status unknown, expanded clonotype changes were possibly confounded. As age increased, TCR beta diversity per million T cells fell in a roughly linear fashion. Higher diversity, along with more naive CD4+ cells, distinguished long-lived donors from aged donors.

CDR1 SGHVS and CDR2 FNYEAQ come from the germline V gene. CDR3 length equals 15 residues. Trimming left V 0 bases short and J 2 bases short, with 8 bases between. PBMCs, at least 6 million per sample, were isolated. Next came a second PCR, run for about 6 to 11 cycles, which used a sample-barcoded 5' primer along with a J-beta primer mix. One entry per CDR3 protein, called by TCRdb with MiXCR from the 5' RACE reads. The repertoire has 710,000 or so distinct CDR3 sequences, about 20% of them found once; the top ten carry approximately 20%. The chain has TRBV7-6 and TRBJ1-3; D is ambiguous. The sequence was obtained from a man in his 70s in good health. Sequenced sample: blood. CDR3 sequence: CASSLARQPGNTIYF. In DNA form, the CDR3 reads TGTGCCAGCAGCTTAGCGCGTCAGCCTGGAAACACCATATATTTT.